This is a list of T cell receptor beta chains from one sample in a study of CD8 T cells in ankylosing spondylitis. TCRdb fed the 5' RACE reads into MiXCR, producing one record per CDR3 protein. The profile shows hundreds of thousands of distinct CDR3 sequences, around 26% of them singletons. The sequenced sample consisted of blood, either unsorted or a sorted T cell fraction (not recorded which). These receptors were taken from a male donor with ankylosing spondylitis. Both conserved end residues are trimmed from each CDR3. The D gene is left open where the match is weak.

CDR3aa: SARGVRGTNEKLF; d_gene: -; v_gene: TRBV20-1; j_gene: TRBJ1-4
CDR3aa: ASSSRIAGSISTDTQY; d_gene: TRBD2; v_gene: TRBV11-2; j_gene: TRBJ2-3
CDR3aa: AFDLGGQPQH; d_gene: -; v_gene: TRBV30; j_gene: TRBJ1-5
CDR3aa: AILRPAGGIGELF; d_gene: TRBD2; v_gene: TRBV6-1; j_gene: TRBJ2-2
CDR3aa: SVAGEANEQF; d_gene: TRBD2; v_gene: TRBV20-1; j_gene: TRBJ2-1
CDR3aa: ASSRGQGAGGELF; d_gene: TRBD1; v_gene: TRBV12-3/TRBV12-4; j_gene: TRBJ2-2
CDR3aa: SARLATPYNEQF; d_gene: TRBD2; v_gene: TRBV20-1; j_gene: TRBJ2-1
CDR3aa: ASSQVKAASGRSRELF; d_gene: TRBD2; v_gene: TRBV3-1; j_gene: TRBJ2-2
CDR3aa: ASSPGQTHAKNIQY; d_gene: TRBD1; v_gene: TRBV4-1; j_gene: TRBJ2-4
CDR3aa: ASSQDIETQY; d_gene: -; v_gene: TRBV3-1; j_gene: TRBJ2-5
CDR3aa: ASSQRYEMGGYT; d_gene: -; v_gene: TRBV3-1; j_gene: TRBJ1-2
CDR3aa: ASSLDPTAYNEQF; d_gene: -; v_gene: TRBV5-1; j_gene: TRBJ2-1
CDR3aa: ATSDETSGGNEQF; d_gene: TRBD2; v_gene: TRBV24-1; j_gene: TRBJ2-1
CDR3aa: ASSEASRGPETQY; d_gene: -; v_gene: TRBV6-1; j_gene: TRBJ2-5
CDR3aa: ATSRDRPARRSYNEQF; d_gene: -; v_gene: TRBV15; j_gene: TRBJ2-1
CDR3aa: ASSVSGRSYEQY; d_gene: TRBD2; v_gene: TRBV9; j_gene: TRBJ2-7
CDR3aa: ASSLALGPPTDTQY; d_gene: -; v_gene: TRBV5-1; j_gene: TRBJ2-3
CDR3aa: ASRRRTSGNLAGESSYNEQF; d_gene: TRBD2; v_gene: TRBV19; j_gene: TRBJ2-1
CDR3aa: ASSSSRFDSGANVLT; d_gene: -; v_gene: TRBV5-1; j_gene: TRBJ2-6
CDR3aa: ASSASTRETQY; d_gene: -; v_gene: TRBV25-1; j_gene: TRBJ2-5
CDR3aa: ASSLQIGSPLH; d_gene: -; v_gene: TRBV19; j_gene: TRBJ1-6
CDR3aa: ASSLDSTGWFVYNEQF; d_gene: -; v_gene: TRBV5-1; j_gene: TRBJ2-1
CDR3aa: ASSLGPRAGNTIY; d_gene: -; v_gene: TRBV5-6; j_gene: TRBJ1-3
CDR3aa: SVGGPHAGELF; d_gene: -; v_gene: TRBV29-1; j_gene: TRBJ2-2
CDR3aa: ASSQRTGPQETQY; d_gene: TRBD1; v_gene: TRBV3-1; j_gene: TRBJ2-5
CDR3aa: ASSSTGGRIPYSYEQY; d_gene: TRBD2; v_gene: TRBV7-6; j_gene: TRBJ2-7
CDR3aa: ASIPGHSNQPQH; d_gene: -; v_gene: TRBV12-3/TRBV12-4; j_gene: TRBJ1-5
CDR3aa: SARETINEQF; d_gene: -; v_gene: TRBV20-1; j_gene: TRBJ2-1
CDR3aa: ASSINSGNTIY; d_gene: -; v_gene: TRBV6-1; j_gene: TRBJ1-3
CDR3aa: ASSLGWGRDSTDTQY; d_gene: -; v_gene: TRBV5-1; j_gene: TRBJ2-3
CDR3aa: SAEGTGGSSYNEQF; d_gene: TRBD2; v_gene: TRBV20-1; j_gene: TRBJ2-1
CDR3aa: ASSPVRGTADTQY; d_gene: -; v_gene: TRBV18; j_gene: TRBJ2-3
CDR3aa: ASSLEGGLNAF; d_gene: TRBD1; v_gene: TRBV7-9; j_gene: TRBJ1-1
CDR3aa: AWRRQGATGELF; d_gene: TRBD1; v_gene: TRBV30; j_gene: TRBJ2-2
CDR3aa: ASRPGGANTGELF; d_gene: -; v_gene: TRBV6-2/TRBV6-3; j_gene: TRBJ2-2
CDR3aa: ASSFNRENNEQF; d_gene: -; v_gene: TRBV7-8; j_gene: TRBJ2-1
CDR3aa: ASSQDLPTDTQY; d_gene: -; v_gene: TRBV4-1; j_gene: TRBJ2-3
CDR3aa: ASSLALGSNIQY; d_gene: -; v_gene: TRBV5-1; j_gene: TRBJ2-4
CDR3aa: SARKAEPYEQY; d_gene: -; v_gene: TRBV20-1; j_gene: TRBJ2-7
CDR3aa: SASPGTLNTGELF; d_gene: -; v_gene: TRBV20-1; j_gene: TRBJ2-2
CDR3aa: ASSLDPGGSTEAF; d_gene: TRBD1; v_gene: TRBV5-1; j_gene: TRBJ1-1
CDR3aa: ATSDRDSSQY; d_gene: TRBD1; v_gene: TRBV24-1; j_gene: TRBJ2-3
CDR3aa: ASSFLEQGNTEVF; d_gene: TRBD1; v_gene: TRBV11-2; j_gene: TRBJ1-1
CDR3aa: ASSPPILTEAF; d_gene: -; v_gene: TRBV25-1; j_gene: TRBJ1-1
CDR3aa: ATSGTSGPYNEQF; d_gene: TRBD2; v_gene: TRBV24-1; j_gene: TRBJ2-1
CDR3aa: ASSEINGDTQY; d_gene: -; v_gene: TRBV5-5; j_gene: TRBJ2-3
CDR3aa: ATSRDWRMLNTEAF; d_gene: -; v_gene: TRBV15; j_gene: TRBJ1-1
CDR3aa: ASSVSAEGYGYT; d_gene: -; v_gene: TRBV28; j_gene: TRBJ1-2
CDR3aa: ASSLNLGDQPQH; d_gene: -; v_gene: TRBV7-2; j_gene: TRBJ1-5